This T cell receptor beta chain was captured in a study of cytotoxic CD8 clonotypes in ibrutinib-treated CLL. The overall study: Median treatment time before response sampling was eleven to twelve months, range 6 to 36.

Cryopreserved PBMCs were the source of 1.5 to 2.5 micrograms of genomic DNA, which went to TCR beta libraries. T cells were sequenced at a targeted depth of 1 in 200,000 to 1 in 1 million. Method: immunoSEQ multiplex PCR; TCRdb's copy keeps in-frame clones and lacks some. The sample includes fewer than 150,000 clones, around 84% of them seen just once. Worth noting for this clone: No antigen is known for it.

Per germline, CDR1 MNHEY and CDR2 SVGAGI. The V and J ends lost 2 bases and 7 bases respectively, with 14 bases between them. The CDR3 extends over 14 amino acids. Study-wide results and limits: Public clonotypes were seen rarely and were contracted or stable on treatment.

This TCR came from a human donor with chronic lymphocytic leukemia. The sample was PBMCs, taken after 24 months of ibrutinib treatment. The J gene is TRBJ1-1, the V gene TRBV6-5; perhaps TRBD1 as D (5 bases). CDR3 bases: TGTGCCAGCAGTTACATTCCCGACAGCGTTGAAGCTTTCTTT. Protein sequence: CASSYIPDSVEAFF.